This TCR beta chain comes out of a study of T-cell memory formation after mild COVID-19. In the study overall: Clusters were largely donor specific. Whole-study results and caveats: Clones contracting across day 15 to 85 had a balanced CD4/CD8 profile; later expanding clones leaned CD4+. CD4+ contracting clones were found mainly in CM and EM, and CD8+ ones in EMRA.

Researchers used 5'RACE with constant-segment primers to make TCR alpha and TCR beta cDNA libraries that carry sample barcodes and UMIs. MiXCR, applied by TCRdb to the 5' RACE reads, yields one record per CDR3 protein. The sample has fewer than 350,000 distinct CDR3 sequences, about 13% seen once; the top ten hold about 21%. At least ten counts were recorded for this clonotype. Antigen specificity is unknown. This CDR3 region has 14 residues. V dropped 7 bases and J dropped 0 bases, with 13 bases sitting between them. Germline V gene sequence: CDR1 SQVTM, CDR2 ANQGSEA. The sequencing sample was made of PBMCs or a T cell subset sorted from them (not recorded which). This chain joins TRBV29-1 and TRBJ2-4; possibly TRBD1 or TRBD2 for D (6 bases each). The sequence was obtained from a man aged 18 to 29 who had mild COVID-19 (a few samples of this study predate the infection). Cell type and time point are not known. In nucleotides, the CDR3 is TGCAGCGCTGCTGGGGGGCTAGCCAAAAACATTCAGTACTTC. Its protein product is CSAAGGLAKNIQYF.